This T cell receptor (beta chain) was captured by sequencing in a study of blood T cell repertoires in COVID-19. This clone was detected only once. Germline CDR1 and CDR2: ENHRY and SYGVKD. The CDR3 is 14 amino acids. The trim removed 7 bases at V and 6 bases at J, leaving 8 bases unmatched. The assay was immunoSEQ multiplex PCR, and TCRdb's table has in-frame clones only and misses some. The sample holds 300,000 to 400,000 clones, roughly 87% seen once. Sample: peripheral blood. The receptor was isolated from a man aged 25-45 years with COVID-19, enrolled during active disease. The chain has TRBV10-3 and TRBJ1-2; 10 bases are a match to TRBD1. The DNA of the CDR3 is TGTGCCATCAATGGACAGGGGGAATTTAATGGCTACACCTTC. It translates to CAINGQGEFNGYTF.